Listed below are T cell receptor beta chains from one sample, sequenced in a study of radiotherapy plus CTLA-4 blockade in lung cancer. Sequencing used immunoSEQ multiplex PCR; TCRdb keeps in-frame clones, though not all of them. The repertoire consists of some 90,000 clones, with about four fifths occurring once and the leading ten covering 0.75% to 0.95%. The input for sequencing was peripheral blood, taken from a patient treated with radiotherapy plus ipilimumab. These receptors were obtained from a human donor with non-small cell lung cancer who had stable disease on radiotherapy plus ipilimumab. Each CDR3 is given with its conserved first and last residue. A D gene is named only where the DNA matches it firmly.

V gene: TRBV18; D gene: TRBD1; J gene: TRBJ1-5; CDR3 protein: CASSESTGGRNQPQHF; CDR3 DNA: TGTGCCAGCTCAGAATCGACAGGGGGCCGCAATCAGCCCCAGCATTTT
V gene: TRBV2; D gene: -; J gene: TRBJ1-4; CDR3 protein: CASSKRQAPTNEKLFF; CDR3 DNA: TGTGCCAGCAGTAAAAGACAGGCCCCAACTAATGAAAAACTGTTTTTT
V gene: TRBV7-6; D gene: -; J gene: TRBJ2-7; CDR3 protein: CASSLGRWNEQYF; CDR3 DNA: TGTGCCAGCAGCTTAGGGAGGTGGAACGAGCAGTACTTC
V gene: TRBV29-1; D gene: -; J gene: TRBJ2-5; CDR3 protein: CSVEDQNGQETQYF; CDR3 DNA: TGCAGCGTTGAAGATCAAAACGGGCAAGAGACCCAGTACTTC
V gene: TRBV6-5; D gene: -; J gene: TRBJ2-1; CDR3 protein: CASRQGPTNEQFF; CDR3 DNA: TGTGCCAGTCGGCAGGGTCCCACCAATGAGCAGTTCTTC
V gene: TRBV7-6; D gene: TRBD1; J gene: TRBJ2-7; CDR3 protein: CASSLGNGGTVGEQYF; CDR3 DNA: TGTGCCAGCAGCTTAGGAAACGGTGGGACAGTCGGCGAGCAGTACTTC
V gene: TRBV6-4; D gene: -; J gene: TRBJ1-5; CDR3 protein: CASSDVGGFGSPQHF; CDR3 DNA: TGTGCCAGCAGTGACGTCGGGGGGTTCGGCTCGCCCCAGCATTTT
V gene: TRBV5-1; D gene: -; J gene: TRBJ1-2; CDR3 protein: CASSLAELRYGYTF; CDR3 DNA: TGCGCCAGCAGCTTGGCCGAGCTCCGCTATGGCTACACCTTC
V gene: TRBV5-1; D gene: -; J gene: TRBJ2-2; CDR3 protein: CASSLVGRLDTGELFF; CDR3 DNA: TGCGCCAGCAGCTTGGTTGGCAGACTGGACACCGGGGAGCTGTTTTTT
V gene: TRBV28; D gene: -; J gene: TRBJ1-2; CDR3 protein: CASSSGVKYGYTF; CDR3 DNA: TGTGCCAGCAGTTCAGGGGTAAAGTATGGCTACACCTTC
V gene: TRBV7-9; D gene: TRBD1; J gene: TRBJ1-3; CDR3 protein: CASTGGTVRNTIYF; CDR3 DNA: TGTGCCAGCACCGGGGGGACAGTTCGAAACACCATATATTTT